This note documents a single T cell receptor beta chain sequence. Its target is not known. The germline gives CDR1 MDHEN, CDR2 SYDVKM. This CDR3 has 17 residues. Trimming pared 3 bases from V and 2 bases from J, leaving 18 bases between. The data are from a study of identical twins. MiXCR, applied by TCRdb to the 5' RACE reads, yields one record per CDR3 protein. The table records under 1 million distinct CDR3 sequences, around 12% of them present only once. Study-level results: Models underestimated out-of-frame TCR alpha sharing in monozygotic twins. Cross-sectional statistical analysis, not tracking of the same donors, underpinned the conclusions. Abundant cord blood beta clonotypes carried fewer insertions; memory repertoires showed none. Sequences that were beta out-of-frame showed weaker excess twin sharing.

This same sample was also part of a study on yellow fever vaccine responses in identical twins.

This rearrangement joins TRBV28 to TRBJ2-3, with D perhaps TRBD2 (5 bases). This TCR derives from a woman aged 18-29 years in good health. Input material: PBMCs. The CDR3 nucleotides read TGTGCCAGCAGTTTTAAGGCTGGGCGGGCAAACACAGATACGCAGTATTTT. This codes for CASSFKAGRANTDTQYF. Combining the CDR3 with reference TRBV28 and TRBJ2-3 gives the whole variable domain DVKVTQSSRYLVKRTGEKVFLECVQDMDHENMFWYRQDPGLGLRLIYFSYDVKMKEKGDIPEGYSVSREKKERFSLILESASTNQTSMYLCASSFKAGRANTDTQYFGPGTRLTVL.